Below, 9 T cell receptor beta chains from the same sample are listed, as sequenced in a study of T cells in Graves' hyperthyroidism and ophthalmopathy. Using RNA transcripts as the source, TCR beta CDR3 regions were amplified. RT-PCR in the first round (using the HTBI primer set) targeted the TCR CDR3. TCRdb re-analysed the multiplex PCR reads in MiXCR, keeping a single row per CDR3 protein. The data contain about 300,000 distinct CDR3 sequences, about 25% of them singletons. Specimen: blood. The receptors derive from a man aged 40-49 years with Graves' hyperthyroidism that later progressed to Graves' ophthalmopathy.

This clonotype was seen a few times. This chain connects TRBV7-8 to TRBJ2-7; unclear D gene. Trimming removed 0 bases at V and 2 bases at J, with 5 bases between. The CDR3 contains 13 residues. Germline assignment: CDR1 SGHVS and CDR2 FQNEAQ. CDR3 sequence (DNA): TGTGCCAGCAGCTTAGCCCTCACCTACGAGCAGTACTTC. Translated: CASSLALTYEQYF.

This clonotype has a single count. The CDR3, as DNA: TGCAGTGACAATACCGGGACAGGAGATGGCTACACCTTC. Translated: CSDNTGTGDGYTF. The V call is TRBV20-1, the J call TRBJ1-2; 8 bases fit TRBD1. CDR1 is DFQATT and CDR2 is SNEGSKA in the germline V gene (reference sequence). The CDR3 is 13 amino acids. V gave up 7 bases and J gave up 6 bases; unmatched junction bases: 10.

The rearrangement joins TRBV12-3 or TRBV12-4 to TRBJ1-2; D unclear. This CDR3 is 14 amino acids long. V gave up 1 base and J gave up 7 bases, with 13 bases separating them. The CDR3 protein is CASSLGLPLGGYTF. CDR3 sequence (DNA): TGTGCCAGCAGTTTAGGTCTCCCCCTAGGTGGCTACACCTTC.

In its sample, this clonotype was seen once. The chain joins TRBV28 to TRBJ2-7, with D perhaps being TRBD1 or TRBD2 (5 bases each). The germline CDR1 and CDR2 sequences are MDHEN and SYDVKM. This CDR3 is built from 14 residues. Trimming removed 5 bases from V and 3 bases from J, with 14 bases in between. CDR3 protein: CASSGTLRLYEQYF. CDR3 nucleotides: TGTGCCAGCAGTGGGACCCTACGGCTCTACGAGCAGTACTTC.

In its sample, this clonotype was seen a few times. The V gene is TRBV12-3 or TRBV12-4, the J gene TRBJ2-5; TRBD2 matches 16 bases. The trim removed 7 bases at V and 5 bases at J, leaving 10 bases unmatched. CDR3 size: 17 residues. The DNA of the CDR3 is TGTGCCAGCACCCTGGGACTAGCGGGAGGGTCGGGCGAGACCCAGTACTTC. This codes for CASTLGLAGGSGETQYF.

This clonotype has at least ten counts. One end of the junction is discordant with germline, which a read error may explain. CDR3 in DNA: TGTGCCAGTAGCTCCTCGCGGGGCGCTGGGAATTCACCCCTCCACTTT. Translated, it gives CASSSSRGAGNSPLHF. The J gene is TRBJ1-6, the V gene TRBV7-8, with D perhaps TRBD1 (5 bases). Germline V CDR1 and CDR2: SGHVS, FQNEAQ. The length of the CDR3 is 16 residues. Full variable domain (rest looked up from reference TRBV7-8 and TRBJ1-6): GAGVSQSPRYKVAKRGQDVALRCDPISGHVSLFWYQQALGQGPEFLTYFQNEAQLDKSGLPSDRFFAERPEGSVSTLKIQRTQQEDSAVYLCASSSSRGAGNSPLHFGNGTRLTVT.

V and J are TRBV6-1 and TRBJ2-7, with 7 bases lining up with TRBD1. This CDR3 has 16 residues. Germline lookup yields CDR1 MNHNS and CDR2 SASEGT. V lost 6 bases and J lost 1; bases outside the gene matches: 12. The CDR3 DNA follows: TGTGCCAGCAGGCAAACAACAGGGGCGGCGTCCTACGAGCAGTACTTC. It codes for CASRQTTGAASYEQYF.

The chain recombines TRBV28 with TRBJ1-2; possibly TRBD1 for D (6 bases). V gave up 6 bases and J gave up 0 bases, with 14 bases separating them. Germline CDR1 reads MDHEN; CDR2 reads SYDVKM. There are 15 residues in the CDR3. CDR3 nucleotide sequence: TGTGCCAGCAGCCTGGACAGATCTTCTAACTATGGCTACACCTTC. Its protein product is CASSLDRSSNYGYTF.

The V and J genes are TRBV11-3 and TRBJ1-1; D might be TRBD1 (6 bases). Germline values: CDR1 SGHNT, CDR2 YENEEA. This CDR3 is built from 14 residues. Deletions cut 3 bases from V and 3 bases from J, with 11 bases between. As DNA, the CDR3 is TGTGCCAGCAGCTTGGGACGGACAGACACTGAAGCTTTCTTT. This sequence encodes CASSLGRTDTEAFF.